The rows below give T cell receptor beta chains drawn from one sample of a study of T cells in Graves' hyperthyroidism and ophthalmopathy. TCRdb processed the multiplex PCR reads anew with MiXCR; each CDR3 protein has one entry. The sample lists about 210,000 distinct CDR3 sequences; 15% to 20% were seen once. The sequenced material came from blood. The receptors stem from a man aged 45 to 65 with Graves' hyperthyroidism. Both conserved end residues are part of each CDR3. Fields, in order: J gene, V gene, clone size, D gene, CDR3 protein, CDR3 DNA. D genes are given only for firm matches. Clone size is given for some rows only: seen once, a few or many times, or a class if the clone is expanded.

J gene: TRBJ1-4; V gene: TRBV28; clone size: many; D gene: -; CDR3 protein: CASSDGTPDEKLFF; CDR3 DNA: TGTGCCAGCAGTGACGGGACACCTGATGAAAAACTGTTTTTT
J gene: TRBJ2-1; V gene: TRBV5-6; clone size: many; D gene: -; CDR3 protein: CASSPVGGRYNEQFF; CDR3 DNA: TGTGCCAGCAGCCCGGTCGGGGGCCGATACAATGAGCAGTTCTTC
J gene: TRBJ2-5; V gene: TRBV5-1; clone size: -; D gene: TRBD1; CDR3 protein: CASSSGQAGETQYF; CDR3 DNA: TGCGCCAGCAGCTCGGGACAGGCGGGTGAGACCCAGTACTTC
J gene: TRBJ2-7; V gene: TRBV19; clone size: few; D gene: TRBD1; CDR3 protein: CASSISGTVTYEQYF; CDR3 DNA: TGTGCCAGTAGTATATCCGGGACAGTTACCTACGAGCAGTACTTC
J gene: TRBJ1-4; V gene: TRBV20-1; clone size: few; D gene: -; CDR3 protein: CSARRAGNEKLFF; CDR3 DNA: TGCAGTGCTAGGAGAGCTGGTAATGAAAAACTGTTTTTT
J gene: TRBJ2-3; V gene: TRBV29-1; clone size: many; D gene: -; CDR3 protein: CSVLGLTSTDTQYF; CDR3 DNA: TGCAGCGTTTTAGGGTTGACGAGCACAGATACGCAGTATTTT
J gene: TRBJ2-2; V gene: TRBV12-3/TRBV12-4; clone size: many; D gene: -; CDR3 protein: CASSFAGELFF; CDR3 DNA: TGTGCCAGCAGTTTCGCCGGGGAGCTGTTTTTT
J gene: TRBJ1-5; V gene: TRBV30; clone size: -; D gene: TRBD1; CDR3 protein: CAWGQGAPQPQHF; CDR3 DNA: TGTGCCTGGGGACAGGGGGCTCCTCAGCCCCAGCATTTT
J gene: TRBJ2-1; V gene: TRBV11-3; clone size: many; D gene: -; CDR3 protein: CASSPPGNEQFF; CDR3 DNA: TGTGCCAGCAGCCCGCCGGGGAATGAGCAGTTCTTC
J gene: TRBJ2-3; V gene: TRBV29-1; clone size: many; D gene: -; CDR3 protein: CSSEMGDRDTQYF; CDR3 DNA: TGCAGCTCGGAGATGGGGGATAGAGATACGCAGTATTTT
J gene: TRBJ1-3; V gene: TRBV3-1; clone size: many; D gene: -; CDR3 protein: CASSQDLRNTIYF; CDR3 DNA: TGTGCCAGCAGCCAAGATCTTCGAAACACCATATATTTT
J gene: TRBJ1-3; V gene: TRBV10-3; clone size: -; D gene: TRBD1; CDR3 protein: CAISVQGPLSGNTIYF; CDR3 DNA: TGTGCCATCAGTGTACAGGGGCCTCTCTCTGGAAACACCATATATTTT
J gene: TRBJ2-5; V gene: TRBV12-3/TRBV12-4; clone size: few; D gene: -; CDR3 protein: CASSLDGSGGAHF; CDR3 DNA: TGTGCCAGCAGTTTAGACGGTAGCGGAGGGGCGCACTTC
J gene: TRBJ2-2; V gene: TRBV5-1; clone size: -; D gene: TRBD2; CDR3 protein: CASSLFGGRRTGELFF; CDR3 DNA: TGCGCCAGCAGCTTGTTTGGCGGGAGGAGAACCGGGGAGCTGTTTTTT
J gene: TRBJ1-4; V gene: TRBV7-2; clone size: -; D gene: TRBD1; CDR3 protein: CASSFPGQARGEKLFF; CDR3 DNA: TGTGCCAGCAGCTTCCCCGGACAGGCCCGCGGAGAAAAACTGTTTTTT
J gene: TRBJ2-2; V gene: TRBV7-9; clone size: few; D gene: -; CDR3 protein: CASSLVSLGELFF; CDR3 DNA: TGTGCCAGCAGCTTAGTTAGCCTCGGGGAGCTGTTTTTT
J gene: TRBJ2-4; V gene: TRBV12-3/TRBV12-4; clone size: many; D gene: -; CDR3 protein: CASSSDFGNIQYF; CDR3 DNA: TGTGCCAGCAGTTCTGACTTCGGAAACATTCAGTACTTC
J gene: TRBJ2-5; V gene: TRBV12-3/TRBV12-4; clone size: many; D gene: -; CDR3 protein: CASSLRMSQETQYF; CDR3 DNA: TGTGCCAGCAGCCTCCGGATGAGCCAAGAGACCCAGTACTTC
J gene: TRBJ2-7; V gene: TRBV6-5; clone size: many; D gene: -; CDR3 protein: CASSYGLVYEQYF; CDR3 DNA: TGTGCCAGCAGTTATGGGTTGGTCTACGAGCAGTACTTC
J gene: TRBJ2-2; V gene: TRBV7-9; clone size: few; D gene: -; CDR3 protein: CASGGARTGELFF; CDR3 DNA: TGTGCCAGCGGCGGTGCGCGCACCGGGGAGCTGTTTTTT
J gene: TRBJ2-1; V gene: TRBV6-5; clone size: many; D gene: TRBD2; CDR3 protein: CASSYRPGTSGRALYNEQFF; CDR3 DNA: TGTGCCAGCAGTTACAGGCCCGGGACTAGCGGGAGGGCCCTCTACAATGAGCAGTTCTTC
J gene: TRBJ1-5; V gene: TRBV19; clone size: -; D gene: -; CDR3 protein: CASRKWGQRGSNQPQHF; CDR3 DNA: TGTGCCAGCAGAAAGTGGGGGCAGCGGGGTAGCAATCAGCCCCAGCATTTT
J gene: TRBJ2-3; V gene: TRBV24-1; clone size: many; D gene: TRBD2; CDR3 protein: CATSDVGLDTDTQYF; CDR3 DNA: TGTGCCACCAGTGATGTGGGACTAGACACAGATACGCAGTATTTT
J gene: TRBJ2-5; V gene: TRBV7-8; clone size: many; D gene: TRBD1; CDR3 protein: CASSLADREIETQYF; CDR3 DNA: TGTGCCAGCAGCTTAGCGGACAGGGAAATAGAGACCCAGTACTTC
J gene: TRBJ2-3; V gene: TRBV20-1; clone size: few; D gene: TRBD2; CDR3 protein: CSVPPSGETDTQYF; CDR3 DNA: TGCAGTGTTCCTCCTAGCGGCGAAACAGATACGCAGTATTTT
J gene: TRBJ2-3; V gene: TRBV27; clone size: many; D gene: -; CDR3 protein: CASKGHVGDTQYF; CDR3 DNA: TGTGCCAGCAAGGGGCATGTCGGAGATACGCAGTATTTT
J gene: TRBJ2-5; V gene: TRBV7-2; clone size: many; D gene: -; CDR3 protein: CASSIRLPTETQYF; CDR3 DNA: TGTGCCAGCAGCATCCGACTACCTACGGAGACCCAGTACTTC
J gene: TRBJ1-5; V gene: TRBV7-3; clone size: -; D gene: -; CDR3 protein: CASSLSPGQPQHF; CDR3 DNA: TGTGCCAGCAGCTTAAGTCCAGGGCAGCCCCAGCATTTT
J gene: TRBJ2-7; V gene: TRBV7-8; clone size: many; D gene: -; CDR3 protein: CASSLRDEQYF; CDR3 DNA: TGTGCCAGCAGTCTTAGGGACGAGCAGTACTTC
J gene: TRBJ1-4; V gene: TRBV12-3/TRBV12-4; clone size: few; D gene: TRBD1; CDR3 protein: CASSFLPPGTGKEKLFF; CDR3 DNA: TGTGCCAGCAGTTTCCTACCCCCCGGGACAGGAAAAGAAAAACTGTTTTTT
J gene: TRBJ2-7; V gene: TRBV12-3/TRBV12-4; clone size: many; D gene: -; CDR3 protein: CASSLAGRASYEQYF; CDR3 DNA: TGTGCCAGCAGTTTAGCCGGCAGGGCTTCCTACGAGCAGTACTTC
J gene: TRBJ2-3; V gene: TRBV15; clone size: -; D gene: TRBD1; CDR3 protein: CATSRGIGQGADTQYF; CDR3 DNA: TGTGCCACCAGCAGAGGAATAGGACAGGGGGCAGATACGCAGTATTTT
J gene: TRBJ1-5; V gene: TRBV4-1; clone size: few; D gene: -; CDR3 protein: CASSQGIVGGSNQPQHF; CDR3 DNA: TGCGCCAGCAGCCAAGGGATCGTGGGCGGGAGCAATCAGCCCCAGCATTTT
J gene: TRBJ2-5; V gene: TRBV11-2; clone size: many; D gene: -; CDR3 protein: CASSLLRPGGGTQETQYF; CDR3 DNA: TGTGCCAGCAGCTTATTAAGACCAGGGGGAGGGACTCAAGAGACCCAGTACTTC
J gene: TRBJ2-3; V gene: TRBV4-2; clone size: many; D gene: TRBD2; CDR3 protein: CASSQGGAGAPTDTQYF; CDR3 DNA: TGTGCCAGCAGCCAAGGTGGAGCGGGAGCCCCCACAGATACGCAGTATTTT
J gene: TRBJ2-7; V gene: TRBV2; clone size: -; D gene: -; CDR3 protein: CASSGTVMKSYEQYF; CDR3 DNA: TGTGCCAGCAGTGGGACGGTCATGAAGTCCTACGAGCAGTACTTC
J gene: TRBJ1-5; V gene: TRBV10-3; clone size: -; D gene: -; CDR3 protein: CAISRQGSDQPQHF; CDR3 DNA: TGTGCCATCAGTCGGCAGGGGTCGGACCAGCCCCAGCATTTT
J gene: TRBJ2-7; V gene: TRBV7-3; clone size: -; D gene: TRBD1; CDR3 protein: CASSSDRGNEQYF; CDR3 DNA: TGTGCCAGCAGCTCGGACAGGGGGAACGAGCAGTACTTC
J gene: TRBJ2-7; V gene: TRBV11-2; clone size: many; D gene: -; CDR3 protein: CASSSGLISYEQYF; CDR3 DNA: TGTGCCAGCAGCTCAGGACTTATCTCCTACGAGCAGTACTTC
J gene: TRBJ2-5; V gene: TRBV3-1; clone size: few; D gene: -; CDR3 protein: CASSRGPETQYF; CDR3 DNA: TGTGCCAGCAGCCGTGGGCCAGAGACCCAGTACTTC
J gene: TRBJ2-6; V gene: TRBV5-1; clone size: many; D gene: -; CDR3 protein: CASSLGQISGANVLTF; CDR3 DNA: TGCGCCAGCAGCTTGGGACAGATCTCTGGGGCCAACGTCCTGACTTTC